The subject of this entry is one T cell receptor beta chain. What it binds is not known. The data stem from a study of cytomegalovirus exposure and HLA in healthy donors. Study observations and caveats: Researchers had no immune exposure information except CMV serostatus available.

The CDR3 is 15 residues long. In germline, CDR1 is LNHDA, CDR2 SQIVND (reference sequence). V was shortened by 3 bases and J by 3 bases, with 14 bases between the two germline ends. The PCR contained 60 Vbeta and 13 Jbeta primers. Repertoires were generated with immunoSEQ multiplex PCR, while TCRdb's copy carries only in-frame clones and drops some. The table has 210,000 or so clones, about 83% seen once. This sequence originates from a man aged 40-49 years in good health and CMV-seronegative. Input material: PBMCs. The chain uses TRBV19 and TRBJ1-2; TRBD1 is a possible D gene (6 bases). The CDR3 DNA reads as TGTGCCAGTAGTATTCAAGGGGGGGGCGACTATGGCTACACCTTC. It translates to CASSIQGGGDYGYTF.